This TCR beta chain was identified during a study of CXCR3-negative and CXCR3-positive naive CD8 T cells. In the study overall: The libraries yielded roughly 130 million TRB reads, about 1.5 +/- 0.3 million each. Whole-study results and caveats: Fresh PBMCs went into most assays, and CXCR3 expression partly declined after cryopreservation.

TRB cDNA libraries were made by UMI-labeled 5' RACE. TCRdb reprocessed the 5' RACE reads, with one entry per CDR3 protein and no DNA. The sample has tens of thousands of distinct CDR3 sequences. The CDR3 runs to 13 residues. The germline gives CDR1 DFQATT, CDR2 SNEGSKA (reference sequence). To note about this clonotype: Its antigen remains unknown.

The clonotype originates from a human donor in good health. Some clones in this sample may be carry-over from other donors' samples. Material: memory CD8+ T cells from blood. V is TRBV20-1 and J is TRBJ2-7; checking the TCRdb D call of TRBD1 is not possible without DNA. The CDR3 sequence is CSATDRGVHEQYF.